This T cell receptor beta chain emerged from a study of blood T cell repertoires in COVID-19 (dated by TCRdb to 2018 to 2020). Background on the whole study: Samples from collaborators originated in the United States, Italy and Spain and spanned both the acute and convalescent phases of COVID-19. Sample metadata almost always included a de-identified subject ID, COVID-19 status, age in years and sex. The prospective study material was composed of cDNA or gDNA derived from T cells, B-cell-depleted T cells, or PBMCs. The repertoires were released in a freely available public database meant as a resource for research on the immune response to SARS-CoV-2. The samples were drawn from the first 160 participants of the ongoing ImmuneRACE study and from about 1,200 subjects provided by 6 global collaborators. Subjects who had been exposed to COVID-19, were actively infected with it, or had recovered from it provided the deeply sampled blood TCRbeta repertoires that made up the dataset. Where available, HLA class I and class II types were obtained from metadata supplied by the sample provider rather than from assay-based typing. General findings and caveats noted by the study authors: Clinical and demographic metadata were provided uncurated, with the amount varying by source and participant.

The collaborating institutions used their own protocols to collect whole blood in K2EDTA tubes. For TCRbeta analysis, collaborator samples were shipped as frozen whole blood, as isolated PBMCs, or as DNA extracted from either sample type. The CDR3 runs 16 residues from the cysteine to the phenylalanine. Left in the record is the CDR3 DNA by itself, 48 bases read in frame from the first base. CDR1 is given as SGHNT and CDR2 as YYREEE, both from the germline V gene (reference sequence). Trimming takes 0 bases off V and 0 bases off J; junction bases not matched to a gene: 2. TCRbeta CDR3 regions were amplified from genomic DNA by means of the immunoSEQ Assay, a bias-controlled multiplex PCR. From the authors' description of their analysis: The number of nucleated cells in each sample was estimated by amplification of reference gene primers within the assay. Sequence reads were collapsed and filtered to measure the absolute abundance of every unique TCRbeta CDR3 rearrangement. Productive Simpson clonality was computed per sample as the square root of Simpson's diversity index over productive rearrangements. Drawn from immuneACCESS, this table holds only the in-frame rearrangements with V and J called that TCRdb kept. Clones are partly lost; checked studies trace under half to an unresolved V gene and leave the rest unexplained. That table is the source of V, J and clone size, and D and trimming were worked out from the DNA. In all, the sample holds roughly 120,000 clones, and around 87% of those were seen once. The top ten hold 25% to 35% of the sample.

In this sample, this clone turned up a few times. Its recognized antigen is unknown. No qualities accompany the bases; no much larger clone lies one base away. The chain uses TRBV5-4 and TRBJ2-1; 8 bases in the junction line up with TRBD2. The receptor was derived from a woman in her seventies with acute or convalescent COVID-19. The sequenced sample was peripheral blood. The CDR3 is CASSLGGTSSYNEQFF. The DNA sequence follows: TGTGCCAGCAGCTTGGGGGGGACTAGCTCCTACAATGAGCAGTTCTTC.